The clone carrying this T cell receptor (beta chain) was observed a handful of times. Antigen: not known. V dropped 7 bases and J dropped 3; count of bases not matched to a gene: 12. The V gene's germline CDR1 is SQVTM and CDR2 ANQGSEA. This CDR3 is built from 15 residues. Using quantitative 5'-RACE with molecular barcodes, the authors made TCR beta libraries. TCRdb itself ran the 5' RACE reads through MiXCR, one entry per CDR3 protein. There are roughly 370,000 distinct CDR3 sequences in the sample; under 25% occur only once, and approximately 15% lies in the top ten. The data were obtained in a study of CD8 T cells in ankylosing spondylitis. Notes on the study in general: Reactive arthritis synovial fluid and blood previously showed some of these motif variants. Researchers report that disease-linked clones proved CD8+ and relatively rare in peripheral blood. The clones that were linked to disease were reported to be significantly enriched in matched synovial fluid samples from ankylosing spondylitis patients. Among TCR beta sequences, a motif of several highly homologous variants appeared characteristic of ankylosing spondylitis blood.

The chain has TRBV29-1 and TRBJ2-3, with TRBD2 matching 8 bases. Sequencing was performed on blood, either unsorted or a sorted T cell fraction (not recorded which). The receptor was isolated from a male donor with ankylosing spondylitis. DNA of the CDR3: TGCAGCGGTTCGATACGGGAGGGCGGTACAGATACGCAGTATTTT. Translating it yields CSGSIREGGTDTQYF.